The present entry profiles one T cell receptor beta chain with its context. Its antigen is undetermined. CD4+CD127+ cells were sorted as the conventional CD4 T cells. Per the study methods: Patients' conventional T cells yielded around 110,000 distinct TCRbeta sequences; donors' roughly 140,000. Only in-frame clones appear in the TCRdb table, and some are missing; sequencing was by immunoSEQ multiplex PCR. The D gene and trimming were derived from the DNA, and the V and J assignments and clone size from that table. Of fewer than 30,000 clones in the sample, around 97% were seen once. This record comes from a study of B cell selection in AIRE deficiency. Study conclusions and caveats: About 30.6% of healthy-donor shared Treg TCRbeta sequences appeared in patient Tconv cells. Only 9.3% of around 3,800 shared Treg sequences were patient-specific; 30% to 40% healthy-specific.

CDR3 length: 16 amino acids. V lost 0 bases, J lost 4 bases, and 4 bases stayed unmatched. Germline lookup yields CDR1 MGHRA and CDR2 YSYEKL. Specimen: conventional CD4+ T cells sorted from PBMCs. This TCR derives from a human donor with AIRE deficiency. This chain joins TRBV4-1 and TRBJ2-1, with 9 bases identical to TRBD2. CDR3 residues: CASSQDPSGAYNEQFF. The CDR3 DNA is TGCGCCAGCAGCCAAGACCCTAGCGGGGCTTACAATGAGCAGTTCTTC.